These 8 T cell receptor beta chains share one sample of origin, sequenced in a study of blood T cell repertoires in COVID-19. Libraries were prepared by immunoSEQ multiplex PCR; TCRdb keeps only in-frame clonotypes and omits some of them. The data contain more than 200,000 clones, about 85% of them seen just once; the ten biggest clones take up around 4%. Sequencing used peripheral blood. The receptor set was obtained from a man aged 60 to 75 with acute or convalescent COVID-19.

The rearrangement joins TRBV18 to TRBJ1-4; 8 nucleotides align to TRBD1. The CDR3 spans 16 residues. V lost 4 bases, J lost 2 bases, and 6 bases stayed unmatched. Germline V gene sequence: CDR1 KGHSH, CDR2 LQKENI. The CDR3 region has the DNA TGTGCCAGCTCACTGGGACAGGTATCGACTAATGAAAAACTGTTTTTT. Encoded protein: CASSLGQVSTNEKLFF.

This clone appeared a few times. This rearrangement joins TRBV28 to TRBJ1-1; D uncertain. This CDR3 contains 14 residues. V lost 5 bases and J 1 base, leaving 11 bases between the germline ends. The germline V gene encodes CDR1 MDHEN and CDR2 SYDVKM. The CDR3 loop reads CASSPLGRNTEAFF. CDR3 coding DNA: TGTGCCAGCAGTCCCCTTGGGCGGAACACTGAAGCTTTCTTT.

This chain connects TRBV28 to TRBJ1-2, with TRBD1 identical over 7 bases. CDR3 length equals 12 residues. V was clipped by 5 bases and J by 6 bases; unmatched bases: 3. CDR1 is MDHEN and CDR2 is SYDVKM in the germline V gene. The CDR3, as DNA: TGTGCCAGCAGTCTAACAGGGGATGGCTACACCTTC. Encoded protein: CASSLTGDGYTF.

This rearrangement joins TRBV7-9 to TRBJ1-1; D is unresolved. The CDR3 loop spans 11 amino acids. The V gene lost 5 bases and the J gene lost 11 bases, with 12 bases spanning the gap. Germline V lookup: CDR1 SEHNR, CDR2 FQNEAQ (reference sequence). The CDR3 sequence: CASSRRERAFF. CDR3 DNA sequence: TGTGCCAGCAGCCGGAGAGAGAGGGCTTTCTTT.

The DNA of the CDR3 is TGTGCCAGCAGCTTAGGCAGGGGGCCCACCGGGGAGCTGTTTTTT. It is translated as CASSLGRGPTGELFF. The chain is built from TRBV11-2 and TRBJ2-2; 8 nucleotides match TRBD1. Germline-derived CDR1 and CDR2 are SGHAT and FQNNGV. The CDR3 has 15 residues. With V trimmed by 1 base and J by 4 bases, 2 bases remained unmatched.

The rearrangement joins TRBV7-9 to TRBJ2-2; 9 bases are a match to TRBD2. CDR1 and CDR2 from the germline V gene are SEHNR and FQNEAQ (reference sequence). This CDR3 has 16 residues. J was trimmed by 8 bases and V by 8 bases; bases with no gene match: 15. CDR3 in amino acids: CASEGSGGYTVGELFF. CDR3 sequence (DNA): TGTGCCAGCGAAGGTAGCGGGGGATATACCGTTGGGGAGCTGTTTTTT.

This clone was detected a few times. This rearrangement joins TRBV23-1 to TRBJ2-7; tentative D call: TRBD2 (6 bases). TRBV23-1 is an open reading frame whose function is uncertain. V shed 3 bases and J shed 5 bases, with 14 bases lying between them. This CDR3 contains 14 residues. Here the CDR3 DNA reads TGCGCCAGCAGTCAGGCCAGGAGGGGACACGAGCAGTACTTC. It translates to CASSQARRGHEQYF.

The V gene is TRBV2, the J gene TRBJ1-2; the match to TRBD1 covers 7 bases. This CDR3 contains 14 residues. Per the germline V gene, CDR1 is SNHLY and CDR2 is FYNNEI. V dropped 0 bases and J dropped 4; count of bases not matched to a gene: 2. CDR3 nucleotides: TGTGCCAGCAGTGAAGCCCAGGGGGGCTATGGCTACACCTTC. Its protein is CASSEAQGGYGYTF.